This TCR beta chain was documented in a study of blood T cell repertoires in COVID-19. Study context: COVID-19 samples, acute and convalescent, were from the United States, Italy and Spain.

Germline V gives CDR1 SGHRS, CDR2 YFSETQ. The CDR3 totals 14 residues. V was pared by 0 bases and J by 4 bases, with 2 bases of the junction left unmatched. TCRdb's table, derived via immunoSEQ multiplex PCR, lists solely in-frame clones and lacks some. Of about 120,000 clones in the sample, about 84% are singletons; the top ten hold roughly 3.9%. This chain connects TRBV5-1 to TRBJ2-3, with 7 bases identical to TRBD1. What was sequenced was peripheral blood. This clonotype was sampled from a man aged 55 to 70 with acute or convalescent COVID-19. In nucleotides, the CDR3 is TGCGCCAGCAGCTTGGAGAGGGGGCCAGATACGCAGTATTTT. This translates into CASSLERGPDTQYF.